This T cell receptor (beta chain) was recovered during a study of human T cells and chemical hapten exposure. This clonotype occurred many times. The CDR3 has 14 residues. The germline V gene encodes CDR1 MDHEN and CDR2 SYDVKM. The V end lost 4 bases, the J end lost 4 bases, and 10 bases lay between the germline ends. Time point given: pre-sensitization, week 0. The treatment denotes: therapeutic diphenylcyclopropenone sensitization with weekly scalp DPC. TCRdb reanalysed the RACE reads using MiXCR and keeps one entry per CDR3 protein. The sample consists of over 300,000 distinct CDR3 sequences, 5% to 6.5% of them appearing once.

This chain links TRBV28 with TRBJ1-4; the D is unclear. The sample consisted of whole blood, taken in connection with sensitization to the hapten diphenylcyclopropenone (DPC). The TCR comes from a woman between 50 and 59 years old with alopecia areata. Some clones in this sample may be carry-over from other donors' samples. The CDR3 DNA reads TGTGCCAGCAGTTCGGTCTCCCTTAATGAAAAACTGTTTTTT. As protein: CASSSVSLNEKLFF.